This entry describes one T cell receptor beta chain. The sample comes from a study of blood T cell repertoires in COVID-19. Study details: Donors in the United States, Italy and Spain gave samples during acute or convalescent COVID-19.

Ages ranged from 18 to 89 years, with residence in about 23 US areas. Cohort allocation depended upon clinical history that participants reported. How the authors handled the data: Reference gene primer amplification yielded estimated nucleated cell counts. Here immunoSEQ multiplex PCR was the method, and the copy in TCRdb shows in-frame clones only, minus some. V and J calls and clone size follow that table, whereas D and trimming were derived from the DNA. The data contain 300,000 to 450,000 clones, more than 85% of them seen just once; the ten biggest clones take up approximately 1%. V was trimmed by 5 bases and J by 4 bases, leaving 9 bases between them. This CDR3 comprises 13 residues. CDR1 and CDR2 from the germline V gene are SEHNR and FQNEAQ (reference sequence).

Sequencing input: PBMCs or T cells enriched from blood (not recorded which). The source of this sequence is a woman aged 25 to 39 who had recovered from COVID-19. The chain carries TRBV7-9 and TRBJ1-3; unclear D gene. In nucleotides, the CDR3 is TGTGCCAGCAGCCCGCCGGTCGGAAACACCATATATTTT. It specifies CASSPPVGNTIYF.